This record covers a single T cell receptor beta chain. The antigen is not known. The PCR had 60 Vbeta and 13 Jbeta primers. Only in-frame clones appear in the TCRdb table, and some are missing; sequencing was by immunoSEQ multiplex PCR. The table includes 200,000 to 250,000 clones, approximately 78% detected once. This record comes from a study of cytomegalovirus exposure and HLA in healthy donors. Overall study: A prior analysis found more than 90 million unique TCR beta sequences from 150 million to 200 million T cells.

Study-level results: A later analysis linked a missense DCLRE1C variant to TCR beta V- and J-gene trimming.

This CDR3 spans 15 amino acids. V was pared by 1 base and J by 1 base, with 9 bases between. The germline gives CDR1 SGHTA, CDR2 FQGNSA. The sample consisted of PBMCs. This TCR derives from a woman aged 40 to 50 in good health and CMV-seronegative. The rearrangement links TRBV7-2 to TRBJ2-3; possible D gene TRBD1, 5 bases. The DNA for the CDR3 is TGTGCCAGCAGCTTAGTTATACAGGGCACAGATACGCAGTATTTT. It translates to CASSLVIQGTDTQYF. Complete variable domain (other parts from reference TRBV7-2 and TRBJ2-3): GAGVSQSPSNKVTEKGKDVELRCDPISGHTALYWYRQSLGQGLEFLIYFQGNSAPDKSGLPSDRFSAERTGGSVSTLTIQRTQQEDSAVYLCASSLVIQGTDTQYFGPGTRLTVL.